This TCR beta chain was identified in a study of T cells in Graves' hyperthyroidism and ophthalmopathy. Study-level findings and limits: In blood, most of the thyroid clonotypes expanded above 0.001 were also present.

Exclusions: uncontrolled infection, other autoimmune disease, pregnancy, lactation. The study based diagnoses on clinical symptoms, serum thyroxine and TRAb, thyroid ultrasound and orbital computed tomography. In its sample, this clonotype was seen many times. Its specificity is not known. Losses at the gene ends were 2 bases for V and 8 bases for J; bases not matched to a gene: 3. Germline assignment: CDR1 MDHEN and CDR2 SYDVKM. The CDR3 loop spans 13 amino acids. The CDR3 regions of TCR beta were amplified from RNA transcripts. Primed by the HTBI set, a first-round RT-PCR was run on the TCR CDR3. TCRdb re-analysed the multiplex PCR reads in MiXCR, keeping a single row per CDR3 protein. Of fewer than 800,000 distinct CDR3 sequences listed, 16% are singletons.

The clonotype comes from a young man with Graves' hyperthyroidism. This chain connects TRBV28 to TRBJ1-2; 9 bases fit TRBD1. Sequenced input: blood. CDR3 nucleotides: TGTGCCAGCAGTTTACACAGGGGGCAGGGCTACACCTTC. As protein: CASSLHRGQGYTF.